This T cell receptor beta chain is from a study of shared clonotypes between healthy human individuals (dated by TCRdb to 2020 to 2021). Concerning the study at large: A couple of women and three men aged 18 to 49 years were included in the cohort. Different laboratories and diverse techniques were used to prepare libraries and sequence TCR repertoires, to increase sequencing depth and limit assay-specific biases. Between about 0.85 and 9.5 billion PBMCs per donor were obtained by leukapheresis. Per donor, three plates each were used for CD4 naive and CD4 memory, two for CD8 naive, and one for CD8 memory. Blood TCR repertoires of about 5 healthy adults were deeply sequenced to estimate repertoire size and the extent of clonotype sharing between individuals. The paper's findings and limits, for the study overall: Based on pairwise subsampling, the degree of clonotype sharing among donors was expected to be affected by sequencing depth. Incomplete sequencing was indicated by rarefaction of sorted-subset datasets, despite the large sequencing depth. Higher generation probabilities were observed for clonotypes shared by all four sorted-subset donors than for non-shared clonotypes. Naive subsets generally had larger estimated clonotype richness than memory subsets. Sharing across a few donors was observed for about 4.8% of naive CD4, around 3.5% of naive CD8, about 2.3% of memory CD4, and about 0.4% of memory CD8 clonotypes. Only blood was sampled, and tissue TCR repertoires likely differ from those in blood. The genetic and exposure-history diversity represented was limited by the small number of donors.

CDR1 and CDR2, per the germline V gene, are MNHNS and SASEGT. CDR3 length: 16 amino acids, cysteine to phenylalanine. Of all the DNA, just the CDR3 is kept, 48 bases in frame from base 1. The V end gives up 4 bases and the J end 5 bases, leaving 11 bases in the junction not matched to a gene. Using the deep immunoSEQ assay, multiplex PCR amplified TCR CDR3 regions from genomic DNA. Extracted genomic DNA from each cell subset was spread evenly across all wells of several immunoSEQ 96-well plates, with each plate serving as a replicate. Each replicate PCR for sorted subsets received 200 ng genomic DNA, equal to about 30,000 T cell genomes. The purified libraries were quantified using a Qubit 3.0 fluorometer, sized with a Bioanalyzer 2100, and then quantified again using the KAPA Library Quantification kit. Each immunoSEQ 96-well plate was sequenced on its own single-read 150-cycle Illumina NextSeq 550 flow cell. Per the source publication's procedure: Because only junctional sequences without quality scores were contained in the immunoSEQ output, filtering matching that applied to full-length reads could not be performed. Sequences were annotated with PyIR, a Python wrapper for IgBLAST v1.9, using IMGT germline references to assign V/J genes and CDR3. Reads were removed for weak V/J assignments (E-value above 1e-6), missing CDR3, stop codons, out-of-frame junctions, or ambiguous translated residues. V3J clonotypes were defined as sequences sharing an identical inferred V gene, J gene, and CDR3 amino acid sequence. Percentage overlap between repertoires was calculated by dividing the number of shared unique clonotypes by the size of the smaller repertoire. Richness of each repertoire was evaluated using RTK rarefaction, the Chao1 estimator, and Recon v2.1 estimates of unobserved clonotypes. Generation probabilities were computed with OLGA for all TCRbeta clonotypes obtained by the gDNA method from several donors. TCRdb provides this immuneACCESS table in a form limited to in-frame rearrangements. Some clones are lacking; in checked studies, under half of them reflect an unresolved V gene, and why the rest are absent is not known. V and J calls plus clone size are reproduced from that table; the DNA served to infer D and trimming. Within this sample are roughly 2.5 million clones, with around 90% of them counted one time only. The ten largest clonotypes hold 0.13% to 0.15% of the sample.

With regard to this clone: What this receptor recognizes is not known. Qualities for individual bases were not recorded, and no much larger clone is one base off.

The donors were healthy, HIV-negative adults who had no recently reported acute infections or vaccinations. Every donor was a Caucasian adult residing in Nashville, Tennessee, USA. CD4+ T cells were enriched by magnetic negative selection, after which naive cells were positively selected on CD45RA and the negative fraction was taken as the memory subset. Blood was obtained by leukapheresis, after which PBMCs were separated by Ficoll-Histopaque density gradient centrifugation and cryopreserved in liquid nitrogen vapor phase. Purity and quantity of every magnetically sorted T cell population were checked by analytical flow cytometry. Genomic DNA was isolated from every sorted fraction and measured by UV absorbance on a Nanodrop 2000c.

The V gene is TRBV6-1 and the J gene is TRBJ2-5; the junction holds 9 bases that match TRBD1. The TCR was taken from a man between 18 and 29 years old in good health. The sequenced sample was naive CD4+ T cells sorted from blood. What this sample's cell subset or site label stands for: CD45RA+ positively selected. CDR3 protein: CASSAGQGGMWETQYF. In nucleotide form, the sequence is TGTGCCAGCAGTGCGGGACAGGGAGGCATGTGGGAGACCCAGTACTTC.